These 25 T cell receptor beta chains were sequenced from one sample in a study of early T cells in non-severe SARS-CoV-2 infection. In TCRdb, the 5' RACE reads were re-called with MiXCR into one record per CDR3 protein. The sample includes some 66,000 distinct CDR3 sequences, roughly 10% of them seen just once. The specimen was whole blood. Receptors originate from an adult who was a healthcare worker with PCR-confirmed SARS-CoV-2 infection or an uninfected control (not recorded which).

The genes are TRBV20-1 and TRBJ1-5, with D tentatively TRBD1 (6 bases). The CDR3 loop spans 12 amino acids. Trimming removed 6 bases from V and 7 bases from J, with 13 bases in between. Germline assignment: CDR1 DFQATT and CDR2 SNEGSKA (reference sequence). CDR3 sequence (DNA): TGCAGTGCAAGCCGAAGGGGGCAGCCCCAGCATTTT. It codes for CSASRRGQPQHF.

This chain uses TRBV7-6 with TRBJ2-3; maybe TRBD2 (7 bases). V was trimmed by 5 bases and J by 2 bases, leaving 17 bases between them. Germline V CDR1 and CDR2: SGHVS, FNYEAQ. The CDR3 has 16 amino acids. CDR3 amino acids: CASSLSGGGITDTQYF. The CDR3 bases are TGTGCCAGCAGCCTTAGCGGCGGGGGCATCACAGATACGCAGTATTTT. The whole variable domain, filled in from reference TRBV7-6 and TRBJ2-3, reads GAGVSQSPRYKVTKRGQDVALRCDPISGHVSLYWYRQALGQGPEFLTYFNYEAQQDKSGLPNDRFSAERPEGSISTLTIQRTEQRDSAMYRCASSLSGGGITDTQYFGPGTRLTVL.

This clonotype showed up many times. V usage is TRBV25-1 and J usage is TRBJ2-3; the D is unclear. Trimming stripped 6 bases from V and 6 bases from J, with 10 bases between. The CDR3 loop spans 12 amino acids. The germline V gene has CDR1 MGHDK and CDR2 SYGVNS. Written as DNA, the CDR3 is TGTGCCAGCAGAAACGCTGGGGATACGCAGTATTTT. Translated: CASRNAGDTQYF.

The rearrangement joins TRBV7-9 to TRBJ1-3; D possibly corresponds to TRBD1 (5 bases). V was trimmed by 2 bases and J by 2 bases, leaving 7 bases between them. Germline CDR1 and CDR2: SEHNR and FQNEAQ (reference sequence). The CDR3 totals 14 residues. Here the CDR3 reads CASSLRGTGNTIYF. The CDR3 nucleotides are TGTGCCAGCAGCTTAAGGGGAACTGGAAACACCATATATTTT.

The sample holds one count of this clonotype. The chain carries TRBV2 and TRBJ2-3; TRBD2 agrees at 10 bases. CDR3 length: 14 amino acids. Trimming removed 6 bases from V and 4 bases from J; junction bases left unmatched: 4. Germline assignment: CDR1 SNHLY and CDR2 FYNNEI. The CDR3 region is CASSISGRPDTQYF. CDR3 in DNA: TGTGCCAGCAGCATTAGCGGGAGGCCAGATACGCAGTATTTT. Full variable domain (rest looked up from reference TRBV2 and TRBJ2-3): EPEVTQTPSHQVTQMGQEVILRCVPISNHLYFYWYRQILGQKVEFLVSFYNNEISEKSEIFDDQFSVERPDGSNFTLKIRSTKLEDSAMYFCASSISGRPDTQYFGPGTRLTVL.

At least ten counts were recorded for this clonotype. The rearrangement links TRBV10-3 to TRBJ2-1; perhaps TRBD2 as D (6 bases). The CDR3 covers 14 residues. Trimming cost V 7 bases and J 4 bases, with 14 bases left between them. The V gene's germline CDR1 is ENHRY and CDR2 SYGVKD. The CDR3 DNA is TGTGCCATCACCGCTGGGACTTCTTACAATGAGCAGTTCTTC. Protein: CAITAGTSYNEQFF.

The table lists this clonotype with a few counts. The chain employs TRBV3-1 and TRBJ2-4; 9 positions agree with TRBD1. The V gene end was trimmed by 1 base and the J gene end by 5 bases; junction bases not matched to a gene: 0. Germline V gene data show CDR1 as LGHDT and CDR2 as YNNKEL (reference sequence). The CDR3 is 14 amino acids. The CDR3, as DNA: TGTGCCAGCAGCCAAGGGACAGGGGAAAACATTCAGTACTTC. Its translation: CASSQGTGENIQYF.

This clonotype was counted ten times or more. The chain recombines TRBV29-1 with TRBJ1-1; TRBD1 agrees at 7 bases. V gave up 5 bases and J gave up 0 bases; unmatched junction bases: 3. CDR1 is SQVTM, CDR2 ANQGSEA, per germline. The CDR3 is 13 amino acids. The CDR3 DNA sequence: TGCAGCGTTAGCAGGGGGTTGAACACTGAAGCTTTCTTT. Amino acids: CSVSRGLNTEAFF. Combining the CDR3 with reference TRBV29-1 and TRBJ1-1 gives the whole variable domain SAVISQKPSRDICQRGTSLTIQCQVDSQVTMMFWYRQQPGQSLTLIATANQGSEATYESGFVIDKFPISRPNLTFSTLTVSNMSPEDSSIYLCSVSRGLNTEAFFGQGTRLTVV.

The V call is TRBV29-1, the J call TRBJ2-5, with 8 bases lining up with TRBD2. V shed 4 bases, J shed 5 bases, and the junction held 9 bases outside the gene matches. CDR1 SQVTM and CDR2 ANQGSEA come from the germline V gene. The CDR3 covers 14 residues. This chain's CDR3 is CSVAGGPVSETQYF. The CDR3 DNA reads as TGCAGCGTTGCGGGAGGGCCTGTGTCGGAGACCCAGTACTTC.

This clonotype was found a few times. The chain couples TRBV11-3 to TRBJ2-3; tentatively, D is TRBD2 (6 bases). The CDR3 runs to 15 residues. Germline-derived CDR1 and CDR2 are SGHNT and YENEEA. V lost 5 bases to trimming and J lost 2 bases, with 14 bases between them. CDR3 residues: CASSLEGRYTDTQYF. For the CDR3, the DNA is TGTGCCAGCAGCCTTGAGGGGAGGTACACAGATACGCAGTATTTT.

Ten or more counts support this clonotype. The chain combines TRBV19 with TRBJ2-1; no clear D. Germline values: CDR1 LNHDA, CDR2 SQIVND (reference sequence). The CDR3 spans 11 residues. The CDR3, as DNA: TGTTCGGCAGCATCCTACAATGAGCAGTTCTTC. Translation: CSAASYNEQFF.

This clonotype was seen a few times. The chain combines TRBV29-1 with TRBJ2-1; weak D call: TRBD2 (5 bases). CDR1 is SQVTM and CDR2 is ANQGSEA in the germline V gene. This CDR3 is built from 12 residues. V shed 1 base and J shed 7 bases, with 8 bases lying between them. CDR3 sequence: CSVEGGGNEQFF. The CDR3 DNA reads TGCAGCGTTGAAGGCGGCGGGAATGAGCAGTTCTTC.

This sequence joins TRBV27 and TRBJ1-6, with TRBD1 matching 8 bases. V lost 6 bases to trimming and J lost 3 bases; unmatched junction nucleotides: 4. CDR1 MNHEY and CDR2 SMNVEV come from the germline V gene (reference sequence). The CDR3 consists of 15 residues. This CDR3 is CASSLTGDYNSPLHF. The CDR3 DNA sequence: TGTGCCAGCAGCCTGACAGGGGACTATAATTCACCCCTCCACTTT.

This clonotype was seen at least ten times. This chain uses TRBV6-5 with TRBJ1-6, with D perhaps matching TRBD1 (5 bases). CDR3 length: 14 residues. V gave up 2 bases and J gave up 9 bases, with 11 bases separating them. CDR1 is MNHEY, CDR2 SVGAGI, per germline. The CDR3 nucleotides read TGTGCCAGCAGTTACCAGGGCTTTAGTTCACCCCTCCACTTT. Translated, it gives CASSYQGFSSPLHF.

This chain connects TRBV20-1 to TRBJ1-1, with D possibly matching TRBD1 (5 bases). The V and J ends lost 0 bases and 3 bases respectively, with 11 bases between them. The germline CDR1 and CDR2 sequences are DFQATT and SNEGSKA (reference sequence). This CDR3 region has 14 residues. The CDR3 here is CSARDAGDYTEAFF. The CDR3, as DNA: TGCAGTGCTAGAGATGCGGGGGACTACACTGAAGCTTTCTTT.

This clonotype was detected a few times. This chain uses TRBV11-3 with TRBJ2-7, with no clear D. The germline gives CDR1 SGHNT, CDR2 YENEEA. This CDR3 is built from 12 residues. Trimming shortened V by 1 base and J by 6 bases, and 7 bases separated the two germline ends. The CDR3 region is CASSLGSREQYF. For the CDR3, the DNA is TGTGCCAGCAGCTTAGGCTCGCGCGAGCAGTACTTC.

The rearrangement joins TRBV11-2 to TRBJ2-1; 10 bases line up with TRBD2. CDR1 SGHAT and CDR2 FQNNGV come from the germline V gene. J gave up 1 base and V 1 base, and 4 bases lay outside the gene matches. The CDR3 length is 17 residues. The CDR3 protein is CASSLVATSGSYNEQFF. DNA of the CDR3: TGTGCCAGCAGCTTAGTCGCGACTAGCGGGTCCTACAATGAGCAGTTCTTC.

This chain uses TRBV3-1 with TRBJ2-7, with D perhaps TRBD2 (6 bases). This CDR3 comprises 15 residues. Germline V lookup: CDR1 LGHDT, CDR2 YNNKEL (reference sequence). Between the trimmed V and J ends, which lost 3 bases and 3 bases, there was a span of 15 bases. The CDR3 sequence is CASSHPWRGFYEQYF. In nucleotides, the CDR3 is TGTGCCAGCAGCCACCCTTGGCGGGGCTTCTACGAGCAGTACTTC.

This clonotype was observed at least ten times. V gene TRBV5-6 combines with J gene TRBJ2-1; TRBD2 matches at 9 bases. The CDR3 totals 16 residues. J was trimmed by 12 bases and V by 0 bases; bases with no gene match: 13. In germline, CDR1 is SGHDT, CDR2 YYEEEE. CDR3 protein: CASSLVSGRNPHGQFF. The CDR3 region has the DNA TGTGCCAGCAGCTTGGTTAGCGGGAGAAATCCACATGGGCAGTTCTTC.

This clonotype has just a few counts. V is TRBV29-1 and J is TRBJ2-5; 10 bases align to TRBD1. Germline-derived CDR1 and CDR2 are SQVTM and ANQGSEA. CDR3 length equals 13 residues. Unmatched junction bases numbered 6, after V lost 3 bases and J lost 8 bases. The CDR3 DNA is TGCAGCGTTGAGACAGGGGGCGCAGCAACCCAGTACTTC. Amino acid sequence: CSVETGGAATQYF.

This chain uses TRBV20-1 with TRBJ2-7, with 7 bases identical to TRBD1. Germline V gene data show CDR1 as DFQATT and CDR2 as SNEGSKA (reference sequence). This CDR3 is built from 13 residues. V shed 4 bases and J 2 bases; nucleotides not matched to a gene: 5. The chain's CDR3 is CSATRDRAYEQYF. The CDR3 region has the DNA TGCAGTGCTACCCGGGACAGAGCCTACGAGCAGTACTTC.

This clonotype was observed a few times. The DNA for the CDR3 is TGTGCCAGCAGCTCTTTTGGGAACCCGAGGAATTCACCCCTCCACTTT. Its protein product is CASSSFGNPRNSPLHF. The rearrangement joins TRBV7-3 to TRBJ1-6; D unclear. The length of the CDR3 is 16 residues. Germline CDR1 and CDR2: SGHTA and FQGTGA. The V end was cut by 4 bases, the J end by 7 bases, with 17 bases between.

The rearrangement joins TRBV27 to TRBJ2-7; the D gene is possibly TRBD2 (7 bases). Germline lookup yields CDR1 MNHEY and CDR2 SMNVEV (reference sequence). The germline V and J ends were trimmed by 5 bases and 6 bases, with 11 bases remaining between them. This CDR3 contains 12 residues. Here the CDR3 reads CASSLRGGEQYF. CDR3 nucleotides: TGTGCCAGCAGTCTTAGGGGGGGCGAGCAGTACTTC.

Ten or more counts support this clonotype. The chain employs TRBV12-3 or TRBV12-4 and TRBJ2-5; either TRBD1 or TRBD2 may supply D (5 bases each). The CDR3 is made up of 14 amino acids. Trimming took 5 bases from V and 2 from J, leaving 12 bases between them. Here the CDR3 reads CASSPSEGQETQYF. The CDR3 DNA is TGTGCCAGCAGTCCGTCCGAGGGGCAAGAGACCCAGTACTTC.

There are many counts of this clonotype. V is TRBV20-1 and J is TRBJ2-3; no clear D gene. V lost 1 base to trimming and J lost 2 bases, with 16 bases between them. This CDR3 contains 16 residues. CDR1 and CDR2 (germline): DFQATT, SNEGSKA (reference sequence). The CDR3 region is CSARGGAAIFTDTQYF. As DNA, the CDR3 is TGCAGTGCTAGAGGAGGAGCAGCAATATTCACAGATACGCAGTATTTT.